The clone carrying this T cell receptor (beta chain) was detected a few times. The target antigen is unknown. This sample was included in a study of T cell clones after liver transplantation. Study-level background: In this trial, immunosuppression withdrawal was attempted within 2 years of liver transplant. Apart from a few HCV-positive recipients, transplants were for non-autoimmune, non-viral reasons. Study results and caveats: Circulating graft-donor-reactive CD4 TCRbeta sequences fell significantly post-transplant in 5 of 8 subjects.

The assay was immunoSEQ multiplex PCR, and TCRdb's table has in-frame clones only and misses some. The sample consists of around 75,000 clones, around 84% of them appearing once. The CDR3 loop spans 12 amino acids. Germline CDR1 and CDR2: SQVTM and ANQGSEA. The ends were cut back, 6 bases at V and 7 bases at J, with 15 bases in the middle. The rearrangement links TRBV29-1 to TRBJ1-1, with a possible D match to TRBD1 (6 bases). The TCR sequence derives from a human patient who received a liver transplant. These T cells may partly come from the graft donor. The specimen comprised CD4+ T cells from blood, sampled around 50 months after liver transplant. The CDR3 DNA is TGCAGCGTATCAACAGGGTCCGGTGAAGCTTTCTTT. Its translation is CSVSTGSGEAFF.